This T cell receptor beta chain is drawn from a study of blood T cell repertoires in COVID-19. Study-wide context: The analysed material was cDNA or gDNA that came from T cells, B-cell-depleted T cells, or PBMCs.

Using immunoSEQ multiplex PCR, the repertoire was profiled, and TCRdb retains in-frame clones only, with some absent. This table has some 260,000 clones, around 84% appearing once. Individuals aged roughly 18 to 95 years were recruited from 24 US areas. The study assigned cohorts using participant-reported clinical history. CDR1 is LGHDT, CDR2 YNNKEL, per germline (reference sequence). This CDR3 comprises 14 residues. The V segment lost 5 bases and the J segment 8 bases; nucleotides outside the gene matches: 11. The source material was PBMCs or T cells enriched from blood (not recorded which). The chain carries TRBV3-1 (or the pseudogene TRBV3-2) and TRBJ1-2; the match to TRBD1 covers 7 bases. The sequence came from a young man with acute COVID-19. CDR3 residues: CASSSGGWGPGYTF. The CDR3 DNA sequence: TGTGCCAGCAGCTCAGGGGGGTGGGGACCCGGCTACACCTTC.